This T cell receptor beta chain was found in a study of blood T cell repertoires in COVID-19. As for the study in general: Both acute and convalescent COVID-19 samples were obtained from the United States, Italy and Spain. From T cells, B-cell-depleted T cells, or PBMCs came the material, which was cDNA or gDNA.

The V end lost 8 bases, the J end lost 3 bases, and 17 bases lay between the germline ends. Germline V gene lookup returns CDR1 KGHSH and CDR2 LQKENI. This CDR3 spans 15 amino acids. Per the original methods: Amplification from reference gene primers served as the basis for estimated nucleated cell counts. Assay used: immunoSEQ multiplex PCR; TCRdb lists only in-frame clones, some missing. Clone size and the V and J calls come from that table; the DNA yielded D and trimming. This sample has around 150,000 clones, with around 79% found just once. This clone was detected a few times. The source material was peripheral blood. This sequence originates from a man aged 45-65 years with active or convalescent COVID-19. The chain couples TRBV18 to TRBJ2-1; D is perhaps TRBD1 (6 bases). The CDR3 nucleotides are TGTGCCAGCCGGCGAGAGGGGGATTACTACAATGAGCAGTTCTTC. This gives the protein CASRREGDYYNEQFF.